The following is a T cell receptor beta chain sequence with its context. This clonotype was detected only a few times. Its specific antigen is unknown. Base quality data are lacking; no much larger clone is found one base away. The library relied on RT-PCR. Sequencing relied on an Illumina HiSeq 2500. The public sequencing data were trimmed at Q25 with fastp and processed into clonotypes with MiXCR by TCRdb, which kept only in-frame beta chains. Merged by CDR3 protein, the rows form single entries marked with the most common genes and DNA. The sample table lists about 540,000 distinct CDR3 sequences, roughly a quarter of them with a count of one. Jointly, the top ten make up roughly 2.8% of the sample. V loses 6 bases at its end and J loses 3 bases; junction bases beyond the gene matches: 11. Taken from cysteine to phenylalanine, the CDR3 has 18 residues. Only the CDR3 region is kept as DNA, spanning 54 bases read in frame from base 1. Reading the germline V gene (reference sequence) gives CDR1 DFQATT and CDR2 SNEGSKA.

The data were taken from a study of response to subunit inactivated influenza vaccine (dated by TCRdb to the late 2010s). Context from the whole study: The study used deep quantitative T cell receptor repertoire profiling to track responses to a trivalent subunit inactivated influenza vaccine. Points the paper makes about the study in general: The authors proposed that each seasonal influenza vaccination may bring in only a limited number of new T cells.

A further study also used this sample, focusing on T cells expressing NK-cell markers. Per the second study: TCR beta cDNA libraries were prepared using 5'RACE template switching, which introduced a universal primer site and unique molecular identifiers. About 8 donors provided sorted CD3+CD56+NKG2C+, CD3+CD56+NKG2C- and CD3+CD56-NKG2C+ T-cell subsets, whose TCR beta-chain repertoires were profiled. Seven of the eight sequenced donors were HCMV-seropositive and one was HCMV-seronegative. To restrict sorting to alphabetaTCR-expressing T cells, an anti-gammadeltaTCR antibody was added in several experiments. In six donors, the dominant CD3+CD56+NKG2C+ clonotypes ranked among the top 10 CD8+ clonotypes, making up about 1.0-7.5% of CD8+ T cells. Those dominant clonotypes were again the most abundant among CD3+CD56-NKG2C+ cells in a handful of donors, at about 25-60.1%. Whether the expanded NKG2C-expressing T cell clones were specific for HCMV antigens remained unclear. All eight donors whose samples were sequenced were randomly selected healthy volunteers, three of them men and five women. A commercial ELISA kit detecting HCMV-specific IgG in serum was used to determine HCMV serostatus. Ficoll density gradient centrifugation was used to isolate peripheral blood mononuclear cells from blood. CD4+ and CD8+ T cells were isolated from PBMC by magnetic immunoseparation with Miltenyi isolation kits. Priming for cDNA synthesis came from the TCR beta constant segment, and two successive PCR amplification steps followed. Illumina HiSeq 2000/2500, MiSeq or NextSeq was used to sequence libraries as 2 x 150 bp reads. Reads were demultiplexed and grouped by UMI with MIGEC, and clonotypes were assembled and quantified with MiTCR. Only TCR cDNA sequences supported by at least two reads were kept to exclude erroneous sequences. The tcR package was used for downstream repertoire analysis, and clonotypes were matched across fractions by CDR3 nucleotide sequence plus V segment. VDJmatch was used to annotate antigen specificity against VDJdb, with one amino acid substitution in CDR3 allowed.

The chain is encoded by TRBV20-1 joined to TRBJ2-4, and TRBD2 matches 16 of the central bases. This TCR derives from a middle-aged man who received an inactivated influenza vaccine. Donor details come from another sample of the same person, matched by shared clones. Here the sequenced sample was CD4+ T cells sorted from PBMCs, taken 11 to 12 days after vaccination. The CDR3 here reads CSAQGTSGRAGDKNIQYF. Read as DNA, the sequence is TGCAGTGCCCAAGGGACTAGCGGGAGGGCCGGGGACAAAAACATTCAGTACTTC.